This note documents a single T cell receptor beta chain sequence. The V gene lost 4 bases and the J gene lost 0 bases, with 13 bases spanning the gap. The CDR3 runs 16 residues. Germline loops: CDR1 SGHAT, CDR2 FQNNGV. The sample belongs to a study of shared clonotypes between healthy human individuals. CD45RO-negative CD8 cells positively selected for CCR7 made up the naive population, which excluded terminally differentiated effector memory CD45RA+ cells. None of the donors, who were healthy HIV-negative adults, had recently had acute infections or vaccinations. The assay was immunoSEQ multiplex PCR, and TCRdb's table has in-frame clones only and misses some. The sample lists about 750,000 clones; 80% to 95% were seen once.

The sequence was obtained from a man aged 25 to 45 in good health. Sample: naive CD8+ T cells sorted from blood. The chain has TRBV11-2 and TRBJ2-1; D is undetermined. The DNA for the CDR3 is TGTGCCAGCAGCTCCATCTTGCAGAGCTCCTACAATGAGCAGTTCTTC. Translating gives CASSSILQSSYNEQFF. Variable domain in full (rest from reference TRBV11-2 and TRBJ2-1): EAGVAQSPRYKIIEKRQSVAFWCNPISGHATLYWYQQILGQGPKLLIQFQNNGVVDDSQLPKDRFSAERLKGVDSTLKIQPAKLEDSAVYLCASSSILQSSYNEQFFGPGTRLTVL.